The clone carrying this T cell receptor beta chain has ten or more counts. The antigen remains unidentified. Different DNA sequences within this sample yield the same CDR3. All of the isolated RNA was reverse transcribed, so expressed TCRB transcripts were sequenced. The data were produced by immunoSEQ multiplex PCR, yet TCRdb's version contains in-frame clones alone and is incomplete. The sample lists around 340,000 clones, less than 9.5% occurring once. The CDR3 runs 11 residues. Trimming took off 8 bases at V and 5 bases at J, with 6 bases between the two ends. Germline-derived CDR1 and CDR2 are MDHEN and SYDVKM. This specimen comes from a study of beta chain features in type 1 diabetes. General study findings and limits: Fewer junction insertions and more nucleotide deletions appeared in type 1 diabetes patients.

Sequencing used central memory CD4+ T cells from blood. The chain is built from TRBV28 and TRBJ1-4, with no clear D. The receptor was derived from a woman aged 18 to 35 in good health. This CDR3 is CASSSNEKLFF. The DNA of the CDR3 is TGTGCCAGCTCCTCGAATGAAAAACTGTTTTTT.